This passage covers 18 T cell receptor beta chains from one sample sequenced in a study of OX40 agonist ivuxolimab in advanced cancers. The protocol was immunoSEQ multiplex PCR, while the TCRdb copy is restricted to in-frame clones and leaves out a portion. The data show approximately 84,000 clones, under 95% seen once. The sequences come from CD4+ or CD8+ T cells sorted from blood, collected in a trial of the OX40 agonist ivuxolimab. These TCRs come from an adult with an advanced solid tumor such as melanoma, head and neck, liver or kidney cancer.

V usage is TRBV6-6 and J usage is TRBJ1-2; D not certain. V lost 0 bases, J lost 5 bases, and 7 bases lay in between. The germline V gene encodes CDR1 MNHNY and CDR2 SVGAGI (reference sequence). The CDR3 totals 13 residues. The CDR3 region has the DNA TGTGCCAGCAGTTACTCGCGCGCTTATGGCTACACCTTC. Protein product: CASSYSRAYGYTF.

The V gene is TRBV2, the J gene TRBJ2-7; 10 bases line up with TRBD1. Per the germline V gene, CDR1 is SNHLY and CDR2 is FYNNEI. CDR3 length: 14 amino acids. Trimming at V came to 7 bases and at J to 2 bases, leaving 5 bases not matched to a gene. CDR3 in DNA: TGTGCCAGCACCGACAGGGGGCCCACCTACGAGCAGTACTTC. Amino acids: CASTDRGPTYEQYF.

This clone appeared once. This chain joins TRBV28 and TRBJ1-1; 7 bases align to TRBD1. The CDR3 extends over 16 amino acids. Germline-derived CDR1 and CDR2 are MDHEN and SYDVKM. Trimming cost V 4 bases and J 1 base; bases outside gene matches: 9. The CDR3 DNA reads TGTGCCAGCAGTTCCCCTCTTACAGGGGCGAACACTGAAGCTTTCTTT. Protein product: CASSSPLTGANTEAFF. Drawing the rest from reference TRBV28 and TRBJ1-1, the complete variable domain is DVKVTQSSRYLVKRTGEKVFLECVQDMDHENMFWYRQDPGLGLRLIYFSYDVKMKEKGDIPEGYSVSREKKERFSLILESASTNQTSMYLCASSSPLTGANTEAFFGQGTRLTVV.

This clone appeared a few times. V usage is TRBV30 and J usage is TRBJ2-2; D gene uncertain. The V gene lost 5 bases and the J gene lost 6 bases, with 10 bases spanning the gap. Germline lookup yields CDR1 GTSNPN and CDR2 SVGIG (reference sequence). The CDR3 sequence is 12 residues long. CDR3 nucleotides: TGTGCCTGGTTAATGGGATCCGGGGAGCTGTTTTTT. This sequence encodes CAWLMGSGELFF.

The V gene is TRBV7-9, the J gene TRBJ2-7; possibly TRBD1 or TRBD2 for D (5 bases each). The CDR3 is 14 amino acids. V was trimmed by 7 bases and J by 1 base, leaving 14 bases between them. CDR1 is SEHNR and CDR2 is FQNEAQ in the germline V gene (reference sequence). Here the CDR3 DNA reads TGTGCCAGCACCTCGGGACCTAAATCCTACGAGCAGTACTTC. As protein: CASTSGPKSYEQYF.

This clone was counted between two and nine times. The CDR3 coding sequence is TGTGCCAGCACACCCTTGTTGAATGGCTACACCTTC. It specifies CASTPLLNGYTF. The V and J genes are TRBV2 and TRBJ1-2; D uncertain. V lost 7 bases and J 6 bases, leaving 12 bases between the germline ends. Germline V gene sequence: CDR1 SNHLY, CDR2 FYNNEI. The CDR3 has 12 amino acids. The full variable domain, in which reference TRBV2 and TRBJ1-2 provide the parts outside the CDR3, is EPEVTQTPSHQVTQMGQEVILRCVPISNHLYFYWYRQILGQKVEFLVSFYNNEISEKSEIFDDQFSVERPDGSNFTLKIRSTKLEDSAMYFCASTPLLNGYTFGSGTRLTVV.

The V call is TRBV7-9, the J call TRBJ2-5; D tentatively fits TRBD1 or TRBD2 (7 bases each). This CDR3 is 17 amino acids long. The ends were cut back, 5 bases at V and 2 bases at J, with 21 bases in the middle. Germline CDR1 reads SEHNR; CDR2 reads FQNEAQ (reference sequence). The CDR3 DNA follows: TGTGCCAGCAGCGTAGAACAGGGGAGAGCGGGACAAGAGACCCAGTACTTC. Protein sequence: CASSVEQGRAGQETQYF.

The chain combines TRBV5-1 with TRBJ1-1; D ambiguous. The V and J ends lost 4 bases and 0 bases respectively, with 7 bases between them. Germline V gives CDR1 SGHRS, CDR2 YFSETQ. The CDR3 consists of 13 residues. In DNA, the CDR3 is TGCGCCAGCAGCCCATCAGTGAACACTGAAGCTTTCTTT. Protein: CASSPSVNTEAFF.

The chain has TRBV21-1 and TRBJ2-3; the table's D call, TRBD2, was not checked against the DNA. TRBV21-1 is reported as a pseudogene. This CDR3 is built from 17 residues. CDR3 residues: CASSKVGLAGDTDTQYF. The CDR3 region has the DNA TGTGCCAGCAGCAAAGTAGGGCTAGCGGGAGACACAGATACGCAGTATTTT.

The V and J genes are TRBV5-8 and TRBJ1-2; the D gene is possibly TRBD1 (6 bases). The CDR3 length is 13 residues. V gave up 5 bases and J gave up 8 bases, with 16 bases separating them. In germline, CDR1 is SGHTS, CDR2 YDEGEE. The CDR3 loop is CASSSDRRRGYTF. CDR3 DNA sequence: TGTGCCAGCAGTTCGGACAGAAGAAGAGGCTACACCTTC.

J is TRBJ1-4 and V is TRBV5-1, with D possibly being TRBD1 (5 bases). The CDR3 totals 15 residues. Germline lookup yields CDR1 SGHRS and CDR2 YFSETQ. The germline V and J ends were trimmed by 4 bases and 7 bases, with 17 bases remaining between them. CDR3 DNA: TGCGCCAGCAGCGATTCCGGGGGAGGAAGTGAAAAACTGTTTTTT. As protein: CASSDSGGGSEKLFF.

This chain uses TRBV29-1 with TRBJ2-2; D is unclear. Germline lookup yields CDR1 SQVTM and CDR2 ANQGSEA. The V gene lost 4 bases and the J gene lost 1 base, with 7 bases spanning the gap. The CDR3 sequence is 13 residues long. The chain's CDR3 is CSVGGKNTGELFF. The CDR3 DNA reads as TGCAGCGTTGGAGGAAAGAACACCGGGGAGCTGTTTTTT.

The CDR3 region is CASSARQGSTGELFF. The CDR3 DNA reads TGTGCCAGCAGCGCTCGACAGGGGTCCACCGGGGAGCTGTTTTTT. The chain carries TRBV9 and TRBJ2-2, with 8 bases matching TRBD1. The germline V gene has CDR1 SGDLS and CDR2 YYNGEE. CDR3 length: 15 amino acids. V shed 3 bases and J 4 bases; nucleotides not matched to a gene: 5.

The chain employs TRBV30 and TRBJ1-3; TRBD1 is a possible D gene (6 bases). CDR1 and CDR2 from the germline V gene are GTSNPN and SVGIG (reference sequence). The CDR3 length is 14 residues. V gave up 8 bases and J gave up 2 bases, with 16 bases separating them. The DNA for the CDR3 is TGTGCCATAGATGAGGGGGGGGCTGGAAACACCATATATTTT. Amino acid sequence: CAIDEGGAGNTIYF.

The gene calls are TRBV10-3 and TRBJ2-1; no clear D gene. Trimming shortened V by 10 bases and J by 5 bases, and 6 bases separated the two germline ends. CDR3 size: 10 residues. Per germline, CDR1 ENHRY and CDR2 SYGVKD. For the CDR3, the DNA is TGTGCCACCAGAGACAATGAGCAGTTCTTC. Its translation is CATRDNEQFF.

This chain links TRBV6-5 with TRBJ2-7, with no clear D. Germline assignment: CDR1 MNHEY and CDR2 SVGAGI. The CDR3 loop spans 11 amino acids. Trimming took 5 bases from V and 4 from J, leaving 6 bases between them. CDR3 sequence: CASSERYEQYF. The CDR3 bases are TGTGCCAGCAGTGAACGATACGAGCAGTACTTC.

The V gene is TRBV18, the J gene TRBJ2-5; the D call may be TRBD1 or TRBD2 (6 bases each). Between the trimmed V and J ends, which lost 0 bases and 4 bases, there was a span of 12 bases. Germline V gene data show CDR1 as KGHSH and CDR2 as LQKENI. The CDR3 is made up of 15 amino acids. CDR3 amino acids: CASSPPYGGGETQYF. The CDR3 nucleotides are TGTGCCAGCTCACCACCGTACGGGGGCGGAGAGACCCAGTACTTC.

This chain links TRBV7-6 with TRBJ2-1, with unresolved D. The CDR3 is 13 amino acids. The germline V and J ends were trimmed by 2 bases and 8 bases, with 10 bases remaining between them. Germline loops: CDR1 SGHVS, CDR2 FNYEAQ. The CDR3 is CASSLKWQYEQFF. In DNA, the CDR3 is TGTGCCAGCAGCTTAAAATGGCAATATGAGCAGTTCTTC.